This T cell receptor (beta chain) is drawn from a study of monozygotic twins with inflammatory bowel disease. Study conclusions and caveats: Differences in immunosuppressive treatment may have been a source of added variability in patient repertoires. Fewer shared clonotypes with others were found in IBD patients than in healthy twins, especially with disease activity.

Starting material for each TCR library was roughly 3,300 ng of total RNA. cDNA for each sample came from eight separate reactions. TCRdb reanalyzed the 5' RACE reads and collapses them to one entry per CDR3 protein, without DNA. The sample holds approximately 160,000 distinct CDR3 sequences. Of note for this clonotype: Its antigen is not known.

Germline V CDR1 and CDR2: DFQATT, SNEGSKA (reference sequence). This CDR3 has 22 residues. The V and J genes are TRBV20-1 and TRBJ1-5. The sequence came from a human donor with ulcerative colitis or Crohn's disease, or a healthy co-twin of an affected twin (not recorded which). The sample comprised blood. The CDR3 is CSARGQILDSPYSPWFGQPQHF.